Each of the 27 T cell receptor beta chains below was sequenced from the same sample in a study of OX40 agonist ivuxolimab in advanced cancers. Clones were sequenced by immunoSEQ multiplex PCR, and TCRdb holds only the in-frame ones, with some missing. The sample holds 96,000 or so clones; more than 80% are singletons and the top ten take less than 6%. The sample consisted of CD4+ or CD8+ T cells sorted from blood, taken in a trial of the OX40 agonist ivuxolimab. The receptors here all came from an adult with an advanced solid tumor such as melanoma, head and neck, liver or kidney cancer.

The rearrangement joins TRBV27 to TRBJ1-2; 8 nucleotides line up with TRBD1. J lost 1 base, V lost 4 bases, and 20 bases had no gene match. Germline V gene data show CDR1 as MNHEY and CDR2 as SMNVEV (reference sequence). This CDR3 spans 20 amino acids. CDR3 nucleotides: TGTGCCAGCAGTTCCGGGACAGGTCCTCTAACGACGCCGGATAACTATGGCTACACCTTC. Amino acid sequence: CASSSGTGPLTTPDNYGYTF.

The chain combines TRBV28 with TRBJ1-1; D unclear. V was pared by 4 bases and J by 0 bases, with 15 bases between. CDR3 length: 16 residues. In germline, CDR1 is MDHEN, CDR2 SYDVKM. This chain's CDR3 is CASSSGPRGMNTEAFF. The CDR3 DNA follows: TGTGCCAGCAGTTCCGGGCCCCGCGGGATGAACACTGAAGCTTTCTTT.

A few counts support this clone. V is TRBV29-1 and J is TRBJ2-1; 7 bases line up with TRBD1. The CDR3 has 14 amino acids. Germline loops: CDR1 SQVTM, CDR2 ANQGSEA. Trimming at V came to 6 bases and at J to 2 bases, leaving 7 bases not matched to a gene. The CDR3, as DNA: TGCAGCGTACCTCGGGGACAGCCCTACAATGAGCAGTTCTTC. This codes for CSVPRGQPYNEQFF.

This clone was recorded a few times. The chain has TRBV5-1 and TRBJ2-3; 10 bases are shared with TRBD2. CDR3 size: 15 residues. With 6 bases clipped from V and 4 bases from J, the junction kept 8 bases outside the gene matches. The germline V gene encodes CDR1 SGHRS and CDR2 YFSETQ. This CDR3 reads CASTYTSGAADTQYF. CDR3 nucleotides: TGCGCCAGCACCTACACTAGCGGGGCCGCAGATACGCAGTATTTT.

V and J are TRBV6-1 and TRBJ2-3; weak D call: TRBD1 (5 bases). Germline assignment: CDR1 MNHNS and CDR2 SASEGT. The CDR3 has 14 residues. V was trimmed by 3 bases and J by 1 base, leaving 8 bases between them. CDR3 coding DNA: TGTGCCAGCAGTGACCTCAGGGGCACAGATACGCAGTATTTT. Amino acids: CASSDLRGTDTQYF.

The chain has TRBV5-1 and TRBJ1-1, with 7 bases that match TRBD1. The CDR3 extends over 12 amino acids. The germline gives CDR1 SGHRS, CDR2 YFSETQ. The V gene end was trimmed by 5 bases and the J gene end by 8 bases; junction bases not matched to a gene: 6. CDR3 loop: CASRETGPEAFF. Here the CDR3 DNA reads TGCGCCAGCAGGGAGACAGGGCCCGAAGCTTTCTTT. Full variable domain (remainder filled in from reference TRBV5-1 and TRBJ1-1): KAGVTQTPRYLIKTRGQQVTLSCSPISGHRSVSWYQQTPGQGLQFLFEYFSETQRNKGNFPGRFSGRQFSNSRSEMNVSTLELGDSALYLCASRETGPEAFFGQGTRLTVV.

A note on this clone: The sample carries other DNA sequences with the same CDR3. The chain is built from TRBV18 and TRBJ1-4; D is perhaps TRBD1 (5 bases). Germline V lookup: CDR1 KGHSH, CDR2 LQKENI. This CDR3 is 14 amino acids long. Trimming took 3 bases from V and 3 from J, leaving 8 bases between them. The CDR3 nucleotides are TGTGCCAGCTCACCGGGGGGTTCTAATGAAAAACTGTTTTTT. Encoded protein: CASSPGGSNEKLFF.

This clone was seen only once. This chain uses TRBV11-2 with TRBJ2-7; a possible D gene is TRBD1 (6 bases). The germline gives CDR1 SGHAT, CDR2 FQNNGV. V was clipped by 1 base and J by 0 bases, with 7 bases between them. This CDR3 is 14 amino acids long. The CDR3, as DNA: TGTGCCAGCAGCTTAGGACAGGTCTCCTACGAGCAGTACTTC. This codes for CASSLGQVSYEQYF.

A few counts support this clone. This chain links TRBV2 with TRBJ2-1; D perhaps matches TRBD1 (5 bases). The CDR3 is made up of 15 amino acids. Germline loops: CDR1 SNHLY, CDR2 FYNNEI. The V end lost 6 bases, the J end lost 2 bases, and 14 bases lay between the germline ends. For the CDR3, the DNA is TGTGCCAGCAGAAGTGACAGTTCCGCCTACAATGAGCAGTTCTTC. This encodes CASRSDSSAYNEQFF.

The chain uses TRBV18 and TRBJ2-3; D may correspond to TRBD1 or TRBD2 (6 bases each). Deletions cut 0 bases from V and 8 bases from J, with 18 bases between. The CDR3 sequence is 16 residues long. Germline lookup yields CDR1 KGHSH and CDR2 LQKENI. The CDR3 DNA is TGTGCCAGCTCACCACCTAGCCAGGGGAGGTTGGGTACGCAGTATTTT. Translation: CASSPPSQGRLGTQYF.

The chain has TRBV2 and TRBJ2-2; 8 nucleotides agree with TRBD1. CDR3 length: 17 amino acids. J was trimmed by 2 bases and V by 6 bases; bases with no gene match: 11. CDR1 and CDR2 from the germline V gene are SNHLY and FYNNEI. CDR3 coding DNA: TGTGCCAGCAGCGACGATCGGACAGGGCCCAACACCGGGGAGCTGTTTTTT. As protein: CASSDDRTGPNTGELFF.

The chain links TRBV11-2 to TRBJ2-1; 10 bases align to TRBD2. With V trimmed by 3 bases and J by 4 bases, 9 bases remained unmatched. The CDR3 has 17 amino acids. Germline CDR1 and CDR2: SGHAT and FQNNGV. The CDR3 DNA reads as TGTGCCAGCAGCTTCTACGGGAGTAGCGGGAGGTACAATGAGCAGTTCTTC. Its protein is CASSFYGSSGRYNEQFF. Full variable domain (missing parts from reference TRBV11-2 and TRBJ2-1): EAGVAQSPRYKIIEKRQSVAFWCNPISGHATLYWYQQILGQGPKLLIQFQNNGVVDDSQLPKDRFSAERLKGVDSTLKIQPAKLEDSAVYLCASSFYGSSGRYNEQFFGPGTRLTVL.

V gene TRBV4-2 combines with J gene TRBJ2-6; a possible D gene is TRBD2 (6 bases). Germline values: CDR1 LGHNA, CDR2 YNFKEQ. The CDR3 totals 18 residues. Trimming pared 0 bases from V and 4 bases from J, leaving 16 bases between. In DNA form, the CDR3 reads TGTGCCAGCAGCCAAGAAGTAGCCAGGGCGGGAGGGGCCAACGTCCTGACTTTC. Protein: CASSQEVARAGGANVLTF.

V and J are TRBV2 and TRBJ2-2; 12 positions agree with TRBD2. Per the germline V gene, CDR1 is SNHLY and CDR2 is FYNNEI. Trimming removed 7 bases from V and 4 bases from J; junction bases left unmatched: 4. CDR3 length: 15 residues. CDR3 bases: TGTGCCAGCACGGGGGGACTAGCGGGCACCGGGGAGCTGTTTTTT. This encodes CASTGGLAGTGELFF.

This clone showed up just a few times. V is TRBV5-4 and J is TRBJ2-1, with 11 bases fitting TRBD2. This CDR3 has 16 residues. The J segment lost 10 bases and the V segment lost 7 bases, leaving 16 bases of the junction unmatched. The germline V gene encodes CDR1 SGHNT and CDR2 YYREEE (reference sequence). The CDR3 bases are TGTGCCAGCGGCACCGTACTAGCGGGAGTAGGAAAAGAGCAGTTCTTC. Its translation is CASGTVLAGVGKEQFF. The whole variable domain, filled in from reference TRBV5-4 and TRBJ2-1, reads ETGVTQSPTHLIKTRGQQVTLRCSSQSGHNTVSWYQQALGQGPQFIFQYYREEENGRGNFPPRFSGLQFPNYSSELNVNALELDDSALYLCASGTVLAGVGKEQFFGPGTRLTVL.

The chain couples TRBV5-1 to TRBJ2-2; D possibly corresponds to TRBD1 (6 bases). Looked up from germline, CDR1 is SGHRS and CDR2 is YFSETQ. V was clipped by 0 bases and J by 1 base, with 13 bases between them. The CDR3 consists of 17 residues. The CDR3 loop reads CASSLAGTRRNTGELFF. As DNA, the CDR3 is TGCGCCAGCAGCTTGGCCGGGACAAGGAGGAACACCGGGGAGCTGTTTTTT. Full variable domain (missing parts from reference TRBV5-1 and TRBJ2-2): KAGVTQTPRYLIKTRGQQVTLSCSPISGHRSVSWYQQTPGQGLQFLFEYFSETQRNKGNFPGRFSGRQFSNSRSEMNVSTLELGDSALYLCASSLAGTRRNTGELFFGEGSRLTVL.

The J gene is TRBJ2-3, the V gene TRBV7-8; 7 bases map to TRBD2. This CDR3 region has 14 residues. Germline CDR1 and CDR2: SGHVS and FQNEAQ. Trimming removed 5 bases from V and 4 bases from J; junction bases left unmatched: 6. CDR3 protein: CASSRLAASDTQYF. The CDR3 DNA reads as TGTGCCAGCAGCCGGCTAGCGGCTTCAGATACGCAGTATTTT.

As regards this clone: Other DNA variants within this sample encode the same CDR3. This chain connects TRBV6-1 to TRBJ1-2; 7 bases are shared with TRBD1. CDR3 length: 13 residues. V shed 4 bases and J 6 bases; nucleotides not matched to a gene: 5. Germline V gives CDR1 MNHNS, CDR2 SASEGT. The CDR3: CASSVRQGDGYTF. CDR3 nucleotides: TGTGCCAGCAGTGTGAGACAGGGTGATGGCTACACCTTC.

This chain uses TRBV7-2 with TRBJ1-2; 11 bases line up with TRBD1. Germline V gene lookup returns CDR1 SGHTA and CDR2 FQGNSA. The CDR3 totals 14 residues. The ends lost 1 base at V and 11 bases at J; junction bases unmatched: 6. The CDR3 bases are TGTGCCAGCAGCTTAGTGGGAGGGACAGGGGGGTACACCTTC. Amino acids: CASSLVGGTGGYTF.

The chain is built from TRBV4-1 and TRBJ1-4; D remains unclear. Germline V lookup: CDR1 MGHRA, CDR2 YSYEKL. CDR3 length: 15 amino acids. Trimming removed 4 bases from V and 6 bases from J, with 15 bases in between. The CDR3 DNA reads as TGCGCCAGCAGCCCGGCCGGGGTAGGAGATGAAAAACTGTTTTTT. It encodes CASSPAGVGDEKLFF.

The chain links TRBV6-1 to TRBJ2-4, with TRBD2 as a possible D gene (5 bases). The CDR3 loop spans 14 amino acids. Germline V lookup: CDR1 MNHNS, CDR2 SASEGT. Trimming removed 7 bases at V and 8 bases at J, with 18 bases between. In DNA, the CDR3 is TGTGCCAGCAACTTACTAGATCCAAAGGACATTCAGTACTTC. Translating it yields CASNLLDPKDIQYF.

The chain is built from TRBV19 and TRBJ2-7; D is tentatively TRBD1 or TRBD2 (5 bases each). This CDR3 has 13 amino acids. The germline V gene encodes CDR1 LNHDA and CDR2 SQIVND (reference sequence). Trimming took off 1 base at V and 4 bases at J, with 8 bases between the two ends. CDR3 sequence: CASSIVGDYEQYF. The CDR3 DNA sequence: TGTGCCAGTAGTATAGTGGGGGATTACGAGCAGTACTTC.

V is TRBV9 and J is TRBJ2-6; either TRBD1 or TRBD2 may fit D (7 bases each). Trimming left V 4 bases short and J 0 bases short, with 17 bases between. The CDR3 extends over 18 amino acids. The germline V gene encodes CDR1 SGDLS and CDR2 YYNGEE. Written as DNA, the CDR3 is TGTGCCAGCAGCCCAGGGGGGGTCTCGTTCTCTGGGGCCAACGTCCTGACTTTC. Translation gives CASSPGGVSFSGANVLTF.

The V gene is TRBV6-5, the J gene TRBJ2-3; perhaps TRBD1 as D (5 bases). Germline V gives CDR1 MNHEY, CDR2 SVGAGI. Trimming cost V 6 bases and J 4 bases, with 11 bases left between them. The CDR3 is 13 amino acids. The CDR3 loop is CASSPLGADTQYF. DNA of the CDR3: TGTGCCAGCAGCCCTCTAGGGGCAGATACGCAGTATTTT.

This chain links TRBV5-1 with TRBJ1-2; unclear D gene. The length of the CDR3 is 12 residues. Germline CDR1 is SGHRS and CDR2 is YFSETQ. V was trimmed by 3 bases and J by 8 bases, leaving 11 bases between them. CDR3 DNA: TGCGCCAGCAGCTCCCAGTCCTTAGGCTACACCTTC. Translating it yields CASSSQSLGYTF.

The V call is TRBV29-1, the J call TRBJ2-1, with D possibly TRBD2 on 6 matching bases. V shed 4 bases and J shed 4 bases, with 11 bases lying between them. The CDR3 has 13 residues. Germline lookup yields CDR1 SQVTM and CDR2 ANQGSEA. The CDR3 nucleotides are TGCAGCGTTGTCCCGGCGGGGTACAATGAGCAGTTCTTC. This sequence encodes CSVVPAGYNEQFF.

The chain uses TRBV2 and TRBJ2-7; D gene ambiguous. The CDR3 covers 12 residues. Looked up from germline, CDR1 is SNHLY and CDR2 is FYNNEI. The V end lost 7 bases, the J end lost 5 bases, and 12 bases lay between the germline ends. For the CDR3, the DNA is TGTGCCAGCAAGGCAGCCAGGCACGAGCAGTACTTC. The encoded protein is CASKAARHEQYF.